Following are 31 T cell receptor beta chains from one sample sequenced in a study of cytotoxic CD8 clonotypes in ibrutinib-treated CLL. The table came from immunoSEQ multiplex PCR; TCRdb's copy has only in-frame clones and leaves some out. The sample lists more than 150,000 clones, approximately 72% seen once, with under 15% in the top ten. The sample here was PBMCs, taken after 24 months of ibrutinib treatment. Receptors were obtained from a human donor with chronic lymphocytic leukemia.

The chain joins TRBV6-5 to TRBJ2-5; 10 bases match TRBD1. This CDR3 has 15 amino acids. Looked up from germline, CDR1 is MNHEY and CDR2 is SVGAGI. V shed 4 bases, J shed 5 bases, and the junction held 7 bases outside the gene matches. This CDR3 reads CASSLTGGAGETQYF. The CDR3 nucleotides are TGTGCCAGCAGTTTGACAGGGGGCGCGGGGGAGACCCAGTACTTC.

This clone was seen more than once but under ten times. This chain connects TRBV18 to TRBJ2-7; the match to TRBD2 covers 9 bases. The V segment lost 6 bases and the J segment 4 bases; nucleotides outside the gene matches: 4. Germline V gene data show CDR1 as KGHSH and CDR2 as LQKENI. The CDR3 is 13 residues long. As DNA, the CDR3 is TGTGCCAGCTCTCAAAGCGGGAGGTACGAGCAGTACTTC. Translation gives CASSQSGRYEQYF.

CDR3 DNA: TGTGCCAGCAGCCGCAGGGGGCCCCAACTTTCTGGGGCCAACGTCCTGACTTTC. The encoded protein is CASSRRGPQLSGANVLTF. The chain uses TRBV7-9 and TRBJ2-6, with 8 nucleotides matching TRBD1. The CDR3 loop spans 18 amino acids. V shed 5 bases, J shed 1 base, and the junction held 10 bases outside the gene matches. Germline loops: CDR1 SEHNR, CDR2 FQNEAQ (reference sequence). Combining the CDR3 with reference TRBV7-9 and TRBJ2-6 gives the whole variable domain DTGVSQNPRHKITKRGQNVTFRCDPISEHNRLYWYRQTLGQGPEFLTYFQNEAQLEKSRLLSDRFSAERPKGSFSTLEIQRTEQGDSAMYLCASSRRGPQLSGANVLTFGAGSRLTVL.

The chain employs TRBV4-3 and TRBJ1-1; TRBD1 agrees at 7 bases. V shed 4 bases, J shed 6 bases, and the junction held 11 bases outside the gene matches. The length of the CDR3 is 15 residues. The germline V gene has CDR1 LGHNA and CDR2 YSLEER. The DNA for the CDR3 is TGCGCCAGCAGCCGACAACAGGGGAGTTTACCTGAAGCTTTCTTT. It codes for CASSRQQGSLPEAFF.

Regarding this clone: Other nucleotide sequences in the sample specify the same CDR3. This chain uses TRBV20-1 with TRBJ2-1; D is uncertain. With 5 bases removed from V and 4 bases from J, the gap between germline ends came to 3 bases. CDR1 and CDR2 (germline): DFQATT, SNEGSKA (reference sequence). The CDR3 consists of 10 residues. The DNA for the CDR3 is TGCAGTGCTCTGTACAATGAGCAGTTCTTC. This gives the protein CSALYNEQFF.

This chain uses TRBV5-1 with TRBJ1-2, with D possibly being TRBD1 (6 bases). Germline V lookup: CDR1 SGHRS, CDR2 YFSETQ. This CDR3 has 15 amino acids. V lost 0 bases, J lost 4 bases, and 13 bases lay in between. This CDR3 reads CASSLVLGASYGYTF. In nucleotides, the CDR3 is TGCGCCAGCAGCTTGGTTCTGGGGGCGTCCTATGGCTACACCTTC.

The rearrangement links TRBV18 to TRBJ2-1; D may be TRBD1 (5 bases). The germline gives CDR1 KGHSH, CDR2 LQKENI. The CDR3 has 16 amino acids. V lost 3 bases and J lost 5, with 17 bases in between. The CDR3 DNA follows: TGTGCCAGCTCACCCATGGACAAAGGAGTAGACAATGAGCAGTTCTTC. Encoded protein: CASSPMDKGVDNEQFF.

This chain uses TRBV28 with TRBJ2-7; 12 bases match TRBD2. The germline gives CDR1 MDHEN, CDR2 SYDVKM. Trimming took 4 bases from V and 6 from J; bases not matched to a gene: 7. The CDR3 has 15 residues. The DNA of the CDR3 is TGTGCCAGCAGTTCGACTCGACTAGCGGGAGCCGAGCAGTACTTC. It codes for CASSSTRLAGAEQYF.

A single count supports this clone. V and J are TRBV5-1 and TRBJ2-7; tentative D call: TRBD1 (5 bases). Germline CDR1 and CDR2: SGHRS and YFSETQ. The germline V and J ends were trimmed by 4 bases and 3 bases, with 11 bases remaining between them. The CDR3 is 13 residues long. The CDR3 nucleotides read TGCGCCAGCAGCCCCTTGACAGTCTACGAGCAGTACTTC. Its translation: CASSPLTVYEQYF.

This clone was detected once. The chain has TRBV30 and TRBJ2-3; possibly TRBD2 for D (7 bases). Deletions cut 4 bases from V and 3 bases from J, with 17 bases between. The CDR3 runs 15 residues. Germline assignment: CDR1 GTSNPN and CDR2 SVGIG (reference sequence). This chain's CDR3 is CAWTNGGLGTDTQYF. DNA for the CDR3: TGTGCCTGGACCAACGGGGGGCTGGGGACAGATACGCAGTATTTT. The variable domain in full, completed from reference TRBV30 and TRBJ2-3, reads SQTIHQWPATLVQPVGSPLSLECTVEGTSNPNLYWYRQAAGRGLQLLFYSVGIGQISSEVPQNLSASRPQDRQFILSSKKLLLSDSGFYLCAWTNGGLGTDTQYFGPGTRLTVL.

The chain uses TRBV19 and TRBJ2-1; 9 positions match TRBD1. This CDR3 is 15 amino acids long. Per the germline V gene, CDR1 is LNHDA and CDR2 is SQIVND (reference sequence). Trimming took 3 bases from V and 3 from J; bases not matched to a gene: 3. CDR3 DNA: TGTGCCAGTAGTATGGACAGGGGAGACTACAATGAGCAGTTCTTC. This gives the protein CASSMDRGDYNEQFF.

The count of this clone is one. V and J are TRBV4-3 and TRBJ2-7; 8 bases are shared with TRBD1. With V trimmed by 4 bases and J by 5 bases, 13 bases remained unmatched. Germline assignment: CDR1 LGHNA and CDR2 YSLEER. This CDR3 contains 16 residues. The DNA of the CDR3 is TGCGCCAGCAGCCTAAGTTTTGGGCAGGGGGCGAACGAGCAGTACTTC. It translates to CASSLSFGQGANEQYF.

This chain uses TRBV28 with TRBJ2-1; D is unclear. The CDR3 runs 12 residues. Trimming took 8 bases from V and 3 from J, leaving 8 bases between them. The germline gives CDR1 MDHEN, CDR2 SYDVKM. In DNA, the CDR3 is TGTGCCAGCGGCTACGTCTACAATGAGCAGTTCTTC. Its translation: CASGYVYNEQFF.

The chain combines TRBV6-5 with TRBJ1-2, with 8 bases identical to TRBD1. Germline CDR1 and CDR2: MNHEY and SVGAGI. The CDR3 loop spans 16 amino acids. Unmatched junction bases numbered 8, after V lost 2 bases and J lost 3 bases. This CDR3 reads CASSYIGRTGHYGYTF. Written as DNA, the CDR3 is TGTGCCAGCAGTTACATTGGGAGGACAGGGCACTATGGCTACACCTTC.

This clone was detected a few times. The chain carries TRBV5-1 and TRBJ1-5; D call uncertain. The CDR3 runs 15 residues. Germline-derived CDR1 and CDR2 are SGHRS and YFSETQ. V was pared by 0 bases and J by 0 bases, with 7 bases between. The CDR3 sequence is CASSLDTYSNQPQHF. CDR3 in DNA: TGCGCCAGCAGCTTGGACACGTATAGCAATCAGCCCCAGCATTTT.

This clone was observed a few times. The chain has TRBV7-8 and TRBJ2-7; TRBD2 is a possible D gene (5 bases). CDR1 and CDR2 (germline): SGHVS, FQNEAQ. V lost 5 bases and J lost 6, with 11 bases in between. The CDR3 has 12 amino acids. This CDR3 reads CASSAEGPEQYF. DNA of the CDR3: TGTGCCAGCAGCGCCGAGGGTCCCGAGCAGTACTTC.

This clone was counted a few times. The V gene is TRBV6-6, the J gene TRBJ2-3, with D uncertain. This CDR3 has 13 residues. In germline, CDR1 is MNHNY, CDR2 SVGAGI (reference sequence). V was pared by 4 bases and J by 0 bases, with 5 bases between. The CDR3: CASSWASTDTQYF. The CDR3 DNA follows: TGTGCCAGCAGTTGGGCCAGCACAGATACGCAGTATTTT.

CDR3 sequence reads: CASSFGTGFSRRNGEQFF. The CDR3 DNA is TGTGCCAGCAGCTTCGGGACAGGGTTTTCCCGACGAAACGGTGAGCAGTTCTTC. The chain combines TRBV7-2 with TRBJ2-1; 9 positions match TRBD1. With 3 bases clipped from V and 9 bases from J, the junction kept 18 bases outside the gene matches. Germline V gene lookup returns CDR1 SGHTA and CDR2 FQGNSA. This CDR3 region has 18 residues.

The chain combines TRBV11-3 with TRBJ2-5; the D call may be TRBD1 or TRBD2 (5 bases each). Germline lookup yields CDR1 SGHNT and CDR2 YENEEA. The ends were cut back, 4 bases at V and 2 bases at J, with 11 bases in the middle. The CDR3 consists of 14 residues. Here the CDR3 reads CASSSGTQQETQYF. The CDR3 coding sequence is TGTGCCAGCAGCTCCGGGACCCAACAAGAGACCCAGTACTTC. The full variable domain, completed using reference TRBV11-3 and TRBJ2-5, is EAGVVQSPRYKIIEKKQPVAFWCNPISGHNTLYWYLQNLGQGPELLIRYENEEAVDDSQLPKDRFSAERLKGVDSTLKIQPAELGDSAVYLCASSSGTQQETQYFGPGTRLLVL.

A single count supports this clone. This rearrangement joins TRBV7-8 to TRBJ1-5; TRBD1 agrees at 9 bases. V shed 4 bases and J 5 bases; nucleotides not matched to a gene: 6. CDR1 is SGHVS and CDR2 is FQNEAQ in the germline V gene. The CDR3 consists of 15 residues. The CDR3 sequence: CASSSDRGRDQPQHF. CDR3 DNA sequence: TGTGCCAGCAGCTCGGACAGGGGTAGAGATCAGCCCCAGCATTTT.

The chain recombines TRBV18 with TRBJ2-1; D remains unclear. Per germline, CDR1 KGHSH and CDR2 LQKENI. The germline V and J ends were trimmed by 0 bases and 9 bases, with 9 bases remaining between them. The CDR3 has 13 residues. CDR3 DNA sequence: TGTGCCAGCTCACCACCGGTTGCTCTTGAGCAGTTCTTC. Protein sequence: CASSPPVALEQFF.

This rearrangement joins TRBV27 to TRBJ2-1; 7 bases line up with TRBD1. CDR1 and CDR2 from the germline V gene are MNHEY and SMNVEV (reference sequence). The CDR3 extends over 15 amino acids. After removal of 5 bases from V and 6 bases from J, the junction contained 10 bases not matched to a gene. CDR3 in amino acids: CASSQTPKGANEQFF. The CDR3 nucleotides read TGTGCCAGCAGTCAGACCCCTAAGGGGGCCAATGAGCAGTTCTTC.

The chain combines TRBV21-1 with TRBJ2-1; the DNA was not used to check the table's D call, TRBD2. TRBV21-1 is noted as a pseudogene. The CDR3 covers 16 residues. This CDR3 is CASSKVARTIYNEQFF. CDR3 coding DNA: TGTGCCAGCAGCAAAGTAGCACGAACCATCTACAATGAGCAGTTCTTC.

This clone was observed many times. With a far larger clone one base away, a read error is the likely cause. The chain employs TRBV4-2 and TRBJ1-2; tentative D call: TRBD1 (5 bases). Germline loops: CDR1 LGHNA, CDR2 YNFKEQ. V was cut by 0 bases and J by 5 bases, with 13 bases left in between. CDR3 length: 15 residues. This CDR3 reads CASSQDLGLEYGYTF. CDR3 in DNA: TGTGCCAGCAGCCAAGATCTGGGACTCGAATATGGCTACACCTTC.

The CDR3: CASTLSYGGEQFF. CDR3 in DNA: TGTGCCAGCACATTGTCATACGGTGGTGAGCAGTTCTTC. V gene TRBV28 combines with J gene TRBJ2-1, with D unclear. Trimming removed 7 bases from V and 9 bases from J, with 16 bases in between. There are 13 residues in the CDR3. In germline, CDR1 is MDHEN, CDR2 SYDVKM.

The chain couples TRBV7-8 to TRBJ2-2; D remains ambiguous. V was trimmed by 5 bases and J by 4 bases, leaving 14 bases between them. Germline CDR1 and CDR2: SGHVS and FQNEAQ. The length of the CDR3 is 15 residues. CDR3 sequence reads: CASSPPGLSTGELFF. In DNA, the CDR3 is TGTGCCAGCAGCCCCCCAGGTCTATCCACCGGGGAGCTGTTTTTT.

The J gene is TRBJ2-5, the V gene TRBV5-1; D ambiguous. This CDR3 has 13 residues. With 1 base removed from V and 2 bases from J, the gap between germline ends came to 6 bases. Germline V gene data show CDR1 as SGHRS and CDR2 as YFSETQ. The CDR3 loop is CASSLLQQETQYF. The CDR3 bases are TGCGCCAGCAGCTTGTTACAGCAAGAGACCCAGTACTTC. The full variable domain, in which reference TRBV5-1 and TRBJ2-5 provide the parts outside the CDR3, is KAGVTQTPRYLIKTRGQQVTLSCSPISGHRSVSWYQQTPGQGLQFLFEYFSETQRNKGNFPGRFSGRQFSNSRSEMNVSTLELGDSALYLCASSLLQQETQYFGPGTRLLVL.

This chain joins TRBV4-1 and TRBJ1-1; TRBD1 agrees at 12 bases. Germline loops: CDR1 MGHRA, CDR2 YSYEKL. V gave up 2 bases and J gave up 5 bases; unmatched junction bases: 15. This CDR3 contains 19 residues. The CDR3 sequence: CASSQKETGTGGAGTEAFF. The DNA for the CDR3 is TGCGCCAGCAGCCAAAAGGAAACGGGGACAGGGGGCGCAGGGACTGAAGCTTTCTTT.

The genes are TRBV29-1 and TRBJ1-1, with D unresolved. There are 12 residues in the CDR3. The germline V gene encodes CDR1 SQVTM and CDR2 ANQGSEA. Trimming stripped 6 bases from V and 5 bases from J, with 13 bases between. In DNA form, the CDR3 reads TGCAGCGTGGGCGGGATGGGGACTGAAGCTTTCTTT. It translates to CSVGGMGTEAFF.

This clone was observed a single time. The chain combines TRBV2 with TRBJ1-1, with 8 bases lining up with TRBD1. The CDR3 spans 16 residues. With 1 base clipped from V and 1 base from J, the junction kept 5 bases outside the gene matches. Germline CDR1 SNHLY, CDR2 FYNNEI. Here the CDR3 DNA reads TGTGCCAGCAGTGAAGGGAGGACAGGGACGAACACTGAAGCTTTCTTT. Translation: CASSEGRTGTNTEAFF.

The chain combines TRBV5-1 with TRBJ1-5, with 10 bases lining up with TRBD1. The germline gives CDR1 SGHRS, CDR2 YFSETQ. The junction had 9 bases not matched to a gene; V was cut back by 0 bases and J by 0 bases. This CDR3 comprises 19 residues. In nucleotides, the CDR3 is TGCGCCAGCAGCTTGGAACCGGGACAGGGGATTCATAGCAATCAGCCCCAGCATTTT. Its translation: CASSLEPGQGIHSNQPQHF.